In its sample, the clone carrying this T cell receptor (beta chain) was seen a few times. The sample originates from a study of blood T cell repertoires in COVID-19. Overall study context: From T cells, B-cell-depleted T cells, or PBMCs came the material, which was cDNA or gDNA.

V lost 4 bases and J lost 4, with 16 bases in between. The germline gives CDR1 MNHEY, CDR2 SVGAGI. The CDR3 is made up of 15 amino acids. Original data processing: The authors estimated nucleated cell counts from reference gene primer amplification. Only in-frame clones appear in the TCRdb table, and some are missing; sequencing was by immunoSEQ multiplex PCR. Clone size and the V and J calls come from that table; the DNA yielded D and trimming. Of 60,000 to 65,000 clones in the sample, roughly 72% were seen once. Specimen: peripheral blood. The rearrangement uses TRBV6-5 and TRBJ1-2; possible D gene TRBD1, 5 bases. The sequence derives from a woman aged 70-85 years with COVID-19, enrolled during active disease. CDR3 coding DNA: TGTGCCAGCAGTTCGGGAGGAGGGGCTATCTATGGCTACACCTTC. It is translated as CASSSGGGAIYGYTF.